The text below deals with one TCR beta chain. The antigen remains unidentified. The ends were cut back, 5 bases at V and 0 bases at J, with 14 bases in the middle. CDR1 and CDR2 (germline): MDHEN, SYDVKM. The CDR3 spans 16 residues. The sample comes from a study of shared clonotypes between healthy human individuals. Study outcomes and limitations: A generally larger estimated richness was seen in naive subsets than in memory subsets. Though the depth was large, rarefaction showed that sorted-subset sequencing was incomplete.

Here immunoSEQ multiplex PCR was the method, and the copy in TCRdb shows in-frame clones only, minus some. Of roughly 700,000 clones listed, about 74% are singletons. The chain has TRBV28 and TRBJ1-3; no definite D call. The sample consisted of memory CD4+ T cells sorted from blood. Subset in this sample: CD45RA-negative fraction. This sequence originates from a woman between 25 and 40 years old in good health. CDR3 residues: CASSMPPGYSGNTIYF. CDR3 nucleotides: TGTGCCAGCAGTATGCCGCCAGGTTACTCTGGAAACACCATATATTTT.